This T cell receptor beta chain was documented in a study of control samples from healthy donors and cancer patients. V dropped 4 bases and J dropped 6 bases, with 13 bases sitting between them. The CDR3 covers 14 residues. CDR1 is SGHRS and CDR2 is YFSETQ in the germline V gene. TCRdb's table, derived via immunoSEQ multiplex PCR, lists solely in-frame clones and lacks some. The repertoire has 260,000 or so clones, around 79% of them found once; the top ten carry 13%. This receptor was identified in a woman aged 55-70 years with lung cancer. The chain recombines TRBV5-1 with TRBJ2-2, with no clear D. Material for sequencing was PBMCs. The CDR3 sequence: CASSQQQASGELFF. The DNA for the CDR3 is TGCGCCAGCAGCCAGCAGCAGGCCTCCGGGGAGCTGTTTTTT.